This TCR beta chain was recovered during a study of breast tumors, draining lymph nodes, adjacent tissues. Overall study findings and caveats: Tumor and nontumor repertoires were significantly more similar in luminal-like than in basal-like breast cancer. Findings are consistent with lymph node origin and intratumoral expansion of most tumor T cells. The lymph node origin of tumor T cells was framed as consistent with a hypothesis, not demonstrated. Tumor repertoires ranked between lymph nodes and nontumor tissue in diversity, with V and J gene preferences.

TCRdb itself ran the multiplex PCR reads through MiXCR, one entry per CDR3 protein. The sample includes about 20,000 distinct CDR3 sequences, under 60% seen only once; the top ten take approximately 15%. Trimming took 5 bases from V and 4 from J; bases not matched to a gene: 2. The CDR3 extends over 14 amino acids. Concerning this clonotype: What it recognizes is unknown.

The V call is TRBV12-3 or TRBV12-4, the J call TRBJ2-2; 9 bases align to TRBD2. The specimen sequenced was breast tumor tissue. The source of this sequence is a female donor with breast cancer. Some clones in this sample may be carry-over from other donors' samples. The CDR3 DNA reads TGTGCCAGCAGTGCTAGCGGGACCACCGGGGAGCTGTTTTTT. This gives the protein CASSASGTTGELFF.